This TCR beta chain is drawn from a study of blood T cell repertoires in COVID-19. Study summary: Collection of acute and convalescent COVID-19 samples took place in the United States, Italy and Spain.

Clones were read by immunoSEQ multiplex PCR, and TCRdb kept only the in-frame ones, dropping some. The table lists roughly 250,000 clones, 75% to 90% of them singletons. The CDR3 is 15 residues long. From germline, CDR1 is SGHAT and CDR2 FQNNGV. Trimming left V 0 bases short and J 8 bases short, with 16 bases between. The V gene is TRBV11-2, the J gene TRBJ1-2, with D possibly matching TRBD1 (6 bases). The sample taken for sequencing was peripheral blood. The TCR was taken from a woman in her thirties or forties with acute or convalescent COVID-19. The CDR3 protein is CASSLEMAGAGGYTF. In DNA form, the CDR3 reads TGTGCCAGCAGCTTAGAAATGGCAGGGGCCGGAGGCTACACCTTC.